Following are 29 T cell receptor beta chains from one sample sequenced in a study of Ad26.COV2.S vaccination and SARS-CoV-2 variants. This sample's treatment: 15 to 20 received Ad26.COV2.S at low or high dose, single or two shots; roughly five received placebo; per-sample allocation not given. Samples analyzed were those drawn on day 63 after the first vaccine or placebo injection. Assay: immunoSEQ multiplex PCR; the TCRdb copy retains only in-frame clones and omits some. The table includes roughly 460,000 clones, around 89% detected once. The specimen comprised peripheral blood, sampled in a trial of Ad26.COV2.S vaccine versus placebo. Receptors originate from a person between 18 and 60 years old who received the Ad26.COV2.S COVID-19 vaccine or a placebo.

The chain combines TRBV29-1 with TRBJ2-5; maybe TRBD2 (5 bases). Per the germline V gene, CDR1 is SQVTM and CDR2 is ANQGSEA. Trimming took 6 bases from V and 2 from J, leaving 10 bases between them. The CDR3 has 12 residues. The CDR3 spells CSVPTGQETQYF. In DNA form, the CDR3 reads TGCAGCGTCCCGACGGGGCAAGAGACCCAGTACTTC.

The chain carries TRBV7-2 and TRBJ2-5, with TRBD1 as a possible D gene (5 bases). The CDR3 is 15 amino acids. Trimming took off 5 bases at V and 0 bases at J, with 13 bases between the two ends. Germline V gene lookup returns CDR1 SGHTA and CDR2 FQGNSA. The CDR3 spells CASSDPQGYQETQYF. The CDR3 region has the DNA TGTGCCAGCAGCGACCCTCAGGGTTACCAAGAGACCCAGTACTTC.

CDR3 residues: CASSLDYTDTQYF. For the CDR3, the DNA is TGTGCCAGCAGTCTCGACTACACAGATACGCAGTATTTT. The chain recombines TRBV12-3 or TRBV12-4 with TRBJ2-3, with D perhaps matching TRBD2 (5 bases). V lost 5 bases and J lost 2, with 8 bases in between. This CDR3 has 13 residues.

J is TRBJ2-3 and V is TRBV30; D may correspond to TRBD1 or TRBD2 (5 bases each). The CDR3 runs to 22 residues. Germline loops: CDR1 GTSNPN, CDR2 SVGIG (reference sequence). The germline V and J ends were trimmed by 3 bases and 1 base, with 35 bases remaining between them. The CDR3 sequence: CAWSTPSRVAFNFPLGTDTQYF. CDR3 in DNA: TGTGCCTGGAGCACACCCTCCAGGGTAGCGTTTAACTTTCCTCTAGGCACAGATACGCAGTATTTT. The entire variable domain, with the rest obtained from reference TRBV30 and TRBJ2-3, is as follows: SQTIHQWPATLVQPVGSPLSLECTVEGTSNPNLYWYRQAAGRGLQLLFYSVGIGQISSEVPQNLSASRPQDRQFILSSKKLLLSDSGFYLCAWSTPSRVAFNFPLGTDTQYFGPGTRLTVL.

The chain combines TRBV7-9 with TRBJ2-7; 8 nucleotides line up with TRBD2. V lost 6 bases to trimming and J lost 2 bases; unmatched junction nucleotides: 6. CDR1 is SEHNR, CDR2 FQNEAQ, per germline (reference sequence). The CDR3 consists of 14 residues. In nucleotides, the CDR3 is TGTGCCAGCAGTTACGCGGGGGGAACCTACGAGCAGTACTTC. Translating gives CASSYAGGTYEQYF.

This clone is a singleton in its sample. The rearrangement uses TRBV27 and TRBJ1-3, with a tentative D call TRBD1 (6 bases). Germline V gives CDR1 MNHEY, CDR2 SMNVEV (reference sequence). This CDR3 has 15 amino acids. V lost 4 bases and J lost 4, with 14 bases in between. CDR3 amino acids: CASSSTGPVGNTIYF. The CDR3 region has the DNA TGTGCCAGCAGTTCGACAGGCCCTGTCGGAAACACCATATATTTT.

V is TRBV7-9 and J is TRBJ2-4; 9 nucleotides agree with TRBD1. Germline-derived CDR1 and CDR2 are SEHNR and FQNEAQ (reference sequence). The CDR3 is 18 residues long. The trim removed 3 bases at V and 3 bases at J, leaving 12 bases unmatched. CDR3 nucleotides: TGTGCCAGCAGCTTCAACCCAGGGGGACAGGGTGTCAAAAACATTCAGTACTTC. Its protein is CASSFNPGGQGVKNIQYF.

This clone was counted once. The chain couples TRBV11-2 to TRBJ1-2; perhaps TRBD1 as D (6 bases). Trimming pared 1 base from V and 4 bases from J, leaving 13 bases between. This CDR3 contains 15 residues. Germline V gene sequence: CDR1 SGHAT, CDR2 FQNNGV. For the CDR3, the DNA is TGTGCCAGCAGCTTAGCCCTGGACAGTTTCTATGGCTACACCTTC. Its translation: CASSLALDSFYGYTF.

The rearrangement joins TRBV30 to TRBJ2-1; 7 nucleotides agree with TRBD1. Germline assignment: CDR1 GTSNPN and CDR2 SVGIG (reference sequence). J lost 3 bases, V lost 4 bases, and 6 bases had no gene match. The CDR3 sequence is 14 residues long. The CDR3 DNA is TGTGCCTGGAACCGGGACAGTCACTACAATGAGCAGTTCTTC. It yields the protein CAWNRDSHYNEQFF.

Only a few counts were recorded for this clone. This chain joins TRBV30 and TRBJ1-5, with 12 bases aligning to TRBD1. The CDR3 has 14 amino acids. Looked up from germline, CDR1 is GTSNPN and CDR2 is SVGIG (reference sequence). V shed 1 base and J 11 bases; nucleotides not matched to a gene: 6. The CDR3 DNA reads TGTGCCTGGAGTGAGGGGACAGGGGGCAGGGCCCAGCATTTT. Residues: CAWSEGTGGRAQHF.

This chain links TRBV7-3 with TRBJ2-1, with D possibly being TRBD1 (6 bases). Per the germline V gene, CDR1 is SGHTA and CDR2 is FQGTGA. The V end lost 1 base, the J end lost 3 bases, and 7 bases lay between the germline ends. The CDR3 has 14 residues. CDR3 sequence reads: CASSLRGGYNEQFF. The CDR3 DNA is TGTGCCAGCAGCTTAAGAGGGGGCTACAATGAGCAGTTCTTC.

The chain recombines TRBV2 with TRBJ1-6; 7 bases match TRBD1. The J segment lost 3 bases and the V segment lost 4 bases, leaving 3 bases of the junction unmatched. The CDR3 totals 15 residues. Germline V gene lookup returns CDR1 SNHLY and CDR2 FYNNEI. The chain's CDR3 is CASSAGTVYNSPLHF. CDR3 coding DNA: TGTGCCAGCAGTGCCGGGACAGTCTATAATTCACCCCTCCACTTT.

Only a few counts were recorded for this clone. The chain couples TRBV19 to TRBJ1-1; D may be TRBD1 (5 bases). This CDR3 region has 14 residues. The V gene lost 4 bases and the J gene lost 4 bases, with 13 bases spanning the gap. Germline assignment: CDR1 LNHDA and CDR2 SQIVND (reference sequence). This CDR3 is CASSRGVWVTEAFF. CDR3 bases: TGTGCCAGTAGTAGAGGGGTGTGGGTCACTGAAGCTTTCTTT.

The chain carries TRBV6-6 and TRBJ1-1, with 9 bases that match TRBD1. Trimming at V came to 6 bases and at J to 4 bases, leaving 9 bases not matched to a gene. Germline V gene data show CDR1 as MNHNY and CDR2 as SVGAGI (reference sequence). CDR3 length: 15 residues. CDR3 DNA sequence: TGTGCCAGCAGCCCTAAAGGACAGGGGTTCACTGAAGCTTTCTTT. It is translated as CASSPKGQGFTEAFF.

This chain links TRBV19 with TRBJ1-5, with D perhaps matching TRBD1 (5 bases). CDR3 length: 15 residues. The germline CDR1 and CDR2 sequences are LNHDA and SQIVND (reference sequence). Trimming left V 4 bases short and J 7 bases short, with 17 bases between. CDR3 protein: CASSTGRLGGQPQHF. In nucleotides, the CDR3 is TGTGCCAGTAGTACGGGACGGCTCGGAGGCCAGCCCCAGCATTTT.

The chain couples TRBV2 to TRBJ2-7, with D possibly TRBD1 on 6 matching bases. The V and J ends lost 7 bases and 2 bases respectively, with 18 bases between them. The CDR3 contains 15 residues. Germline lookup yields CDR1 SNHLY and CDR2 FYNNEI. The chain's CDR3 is CASMDVDRQPYEQYF. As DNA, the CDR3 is TGTGCCAGCATGGATGTAGACAGGCAGCCCTACGAGCAGTACTTC.

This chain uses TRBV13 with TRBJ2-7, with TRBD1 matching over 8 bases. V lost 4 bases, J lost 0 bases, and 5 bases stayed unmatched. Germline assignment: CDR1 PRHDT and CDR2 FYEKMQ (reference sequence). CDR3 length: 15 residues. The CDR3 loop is CASSSMGQVSYEQYF. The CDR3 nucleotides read TGTGCCAGCAGCTCGATGGGACAGGTCTCCTACGAGCAGTACTTC.

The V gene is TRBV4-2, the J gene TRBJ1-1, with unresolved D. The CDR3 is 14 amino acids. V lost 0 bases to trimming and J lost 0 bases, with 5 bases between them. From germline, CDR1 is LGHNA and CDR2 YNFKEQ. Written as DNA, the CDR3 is TGTGCCAGCAGCCAAGATATGTTGAACACTGAAGCTTTCTTT. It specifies CASSQDMLNTEAFF.

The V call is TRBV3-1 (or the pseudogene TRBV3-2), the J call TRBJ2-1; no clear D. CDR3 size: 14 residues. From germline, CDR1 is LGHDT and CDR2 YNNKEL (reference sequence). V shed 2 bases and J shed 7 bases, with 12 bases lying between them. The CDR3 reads CASSQPPERNEQFF. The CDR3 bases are TGTGCCAGCAGCCAACCCCCGGAAAGGAATGAGCAGTTCTTC.

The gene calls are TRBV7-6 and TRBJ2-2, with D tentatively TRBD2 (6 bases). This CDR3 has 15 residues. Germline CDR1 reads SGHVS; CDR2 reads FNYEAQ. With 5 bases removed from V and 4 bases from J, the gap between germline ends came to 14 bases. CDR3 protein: CASSPTRRSTGELFF. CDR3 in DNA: TGTGCCAGCAGCCCGACTAGAAGGTCCACCGGGGAGCTGTTTTTT.

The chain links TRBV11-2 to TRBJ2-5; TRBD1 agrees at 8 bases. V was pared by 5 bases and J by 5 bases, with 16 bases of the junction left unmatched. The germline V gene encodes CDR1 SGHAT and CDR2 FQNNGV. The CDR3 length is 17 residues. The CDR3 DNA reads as TGTGCCAGCAGCCAAAGACTTCAGGGGGCGCGTTACGAGACCCAGTACTTC. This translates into CASSQRLQGARYETQYF.

The chain's CDR3 is CASSIVASGPYEQYF. The CDR3, as DNA: TGTGCCAGTAGTATAGTGGCTAGCGGTCCCTACGAGCAGTACTTC. This chain joins TRBV19 and TRBJ2-7; 7 nucleotides match TRBD2. The CDR3 is 15 amino acids. Per germline, CDR1 LNHDA and CDR2 SQIVND (reference sequence). V gave up 1 base and J gave up 2 bases; unmatched junction bases: 5.

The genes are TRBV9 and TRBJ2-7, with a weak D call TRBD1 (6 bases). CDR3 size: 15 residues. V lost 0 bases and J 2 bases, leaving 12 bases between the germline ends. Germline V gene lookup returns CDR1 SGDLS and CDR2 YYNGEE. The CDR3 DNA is TGTGCCAGCAGCGTAGACCCCGGACAGCCCTACGAGCAGTACTTC. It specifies CASSVDPGQPYEQYF. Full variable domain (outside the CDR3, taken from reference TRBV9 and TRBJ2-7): DSGVTQTPKHLITATGQRVTLRCSPRSGDLSVYWYQQSLDQGLQFLIQYYNGEERAKGNILERFSAQQFPDLHSELNLSSLELGDSALYFCASSVDPGQPYEQYFGPGTRLTVT.

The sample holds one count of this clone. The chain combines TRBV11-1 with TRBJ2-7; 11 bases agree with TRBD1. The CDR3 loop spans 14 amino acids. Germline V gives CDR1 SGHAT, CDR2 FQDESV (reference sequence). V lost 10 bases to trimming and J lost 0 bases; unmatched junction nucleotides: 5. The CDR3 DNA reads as TGTGCCAACGTTGGACAGGGGGCCTCCTACGAGCAGTACTTC. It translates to CANVGQGASYEQYF.

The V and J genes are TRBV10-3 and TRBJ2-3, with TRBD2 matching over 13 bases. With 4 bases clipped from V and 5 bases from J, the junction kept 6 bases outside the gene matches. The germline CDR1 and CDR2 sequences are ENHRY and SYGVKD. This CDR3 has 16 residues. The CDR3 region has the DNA TGTGCCATCAGTGCCACTAGCGGGGGGGCCGTAGATACGCAGTATTTT. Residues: CAISATSGGAVDTQYF.

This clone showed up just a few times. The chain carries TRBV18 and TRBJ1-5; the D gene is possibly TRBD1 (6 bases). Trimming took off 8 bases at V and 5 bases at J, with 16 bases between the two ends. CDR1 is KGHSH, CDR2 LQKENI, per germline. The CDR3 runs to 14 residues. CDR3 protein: CASQRQGTDQPQHF. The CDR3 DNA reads TGTGCCAGCCAGCGGCAGGGGACGGATCAGCCCCAGCATTTT. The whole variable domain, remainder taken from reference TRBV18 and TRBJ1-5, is NAGVMQNPRHLVRRRGQEARLRCSPMKGHSHVYWYRQLPEEGLKFMVYLQKENIIDESGMPKERFSAEFPKEGPSILRIQQVVRGDSAAYFCASQRQGTDQPQHFGDGTRLSIL.

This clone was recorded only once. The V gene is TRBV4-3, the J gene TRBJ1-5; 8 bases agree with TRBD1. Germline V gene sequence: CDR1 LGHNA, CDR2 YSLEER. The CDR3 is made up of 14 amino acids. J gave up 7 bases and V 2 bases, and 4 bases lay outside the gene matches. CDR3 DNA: TGCGCCAGCAGCCAAACCACAGGGGGGCAGCCCCAGCATTTT. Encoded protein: CASSQTTGGQPQHF.

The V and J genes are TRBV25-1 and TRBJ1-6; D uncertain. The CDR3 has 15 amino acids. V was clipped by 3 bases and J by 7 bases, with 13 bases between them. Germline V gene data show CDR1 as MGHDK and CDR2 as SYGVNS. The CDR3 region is CASSDLAGINSPLHF. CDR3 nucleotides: TGTGCCAGCAGTGATCTGGCCGGAATAAATTCACCCCTCCACTTT.

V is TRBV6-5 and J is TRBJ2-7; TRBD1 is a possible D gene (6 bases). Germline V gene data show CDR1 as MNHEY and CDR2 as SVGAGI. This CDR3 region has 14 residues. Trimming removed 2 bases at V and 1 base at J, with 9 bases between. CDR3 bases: TGTGCCAGCAGTTACCTTGGACAGTCCTACGAGCAGTACTTC. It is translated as CASSYLGQSYEQYF.